The entry that follows covers one TCR beta chain sequence. Trimming cost V 3 bases and J 10 bases, with 12 bases left between them. Germline loops: CDR1 MGHDK, CDR2 SYGVNS. The CDR3 consists of 13 residues. This specimen comes from a study of T cell responses to AZD1222 COVID-19 vaccine. Assay used: immunoSEQ multiplex PCR; TCRdb lists only in-frame clones, some missing. The sample yields some 150,000 clones, 82% seen once. The specimen was peripheral blood, collected on day 0 of MenACWY control vaccination. This sequence joins TRBV25-1 and TRBJ1-4; D might be TRBD1 (5 bases). This clonotype originated in an adult in good health. The CDR3 loop is CASSDGYRRKLFF. CDR3 bases: TGTGCCAGCAGTGATGGGTACAGGAGAAAACTGTTTTTT.